A selection of T cell receptor beta chains follows, all from one sample in a study of response to subunit inactivated influenza vaccine. TCRdb re-derived calls from the RT-PCR reads in MiXCR, one entry per CDR3 protein. The sample includes about 500,000 distinct CDR3 sequences, 15% to 20% seen only once; the top ten take 2.5% to 3.5%. This specimen was CD4+ T cells sorted from PBMCs, taken less than 30 months after vaccination. These receptors were obtained from a man between 50 and 75 years old who received an inactivated influenza vaccine. CDR3s include the opening cysteine and the closing phenylalanine or tryptophan. Fields, in order: V gene, clone size, D gene, J gene, CDR3 protein, CDR3 DNA. The D gene is left open where the match is weak. Clone size is shown for a subset of rows, as once, few, many or a class of expanded clone.

TRBV20-1	few	-	TRBJ1-1	CSGDRANTEAFF	TGCAGTGGTGACCGGGCGAACACTGAAGCTTTCTTT
TRBV5-1	-	-	TRBJ1-2	CASSSDSHGYTF	TGCGCCAGCAGCTCGGACAGCCATGGCTACACCTTC
TRBV28	few	-	TRBJ1-1	CASSPPLGLGAFF	TGTGCCAGCAGTCCCCCTCTTGGTTTAGGGGCTTTCTTT
TRBV6-5	few	-	TRBJ2-7	CASSFRDGVSYEQYF	TGTGCCAGCAGTTTCCGGGACGGAGTCTCCTACGAGCAGTACTTC
TRBV29-1	-	TRBD1	TRBJ2-5	CSVEAPGQGVETQYF	TGCAGCGTTGAAGCCCCGGGACAGGGGGTGGAGACCCAGTACTTC
TRBV29-1	few	TRBD1	TRBJ1-2	CSVEGTGNGYTF	TGCAGCGTTGAGGGGACAGGGAATGGCTACACCTTC
TRBV12-3/TRBV12-4	few	-	TRBJ1-4	CASSFGPGQDEKLFF	TGTGCCAGCAGTTTCGGGCCCGGGCAGGATGAAAAACTGTTTTTT
TRBV20-1	few	-	TRBJ1-2	CSAREAAGSTRYTF	TGCAGTGCTAGAGAGGCGGCAGGTAGTACGCGCTACACCTTC
TRBV10-3	many	-	TRBJ2-1	CAISEGVGAYNEQFF	TGTGCCATCAGTGAAGGGGTGGGGGCCTACAATGAGCAGTTCTTC
TRBV28	few	TRBD2	TRBJ2-3	CASGWPAGAIDTQYF	TGTGCCAGCGGATGGCCGGCGGGAGCAATAGATACGCAGTATTTT
TRBV27	few	-	TRBJ2-7	CASSLAVRDEQYF	TGTGCCAGTTCCTTAGCGGTCCGGGATGAGCAGTACTTC
TRBV20-1	few	TRBD2	TRBJ2-2	CSASLAGTTGELFF	TGCAGTGCTAGTCTAGCGGGGACCACCGGGGAGCTGTTTTTT
TRBV6-1	-	TRBD2	TRBJ2-5	CASSGAGVLETQYF	TGTGCCAGCAGTGGAGCGGGAGTTCTAGAGACCCAGTACTTC
TRBV4-2	-	TRBD1	TRBJ2-5	CASSLGTGGPQETQYF	TGTGCCAGCAGCCTCGGGACAGGGGGACCACAAGAGACCCAGTACTTC
TRBV12-3/TRBV12-4	-	-	TRBJ1-6	CASSLRAGRLNSPLHF	TGTGCCAGCAGTCTCAGGGCTGGGAGGCTAAATTCACCCCTCCACTTT
TRBV10-2	-	TRBD2	TRBJ2-1	CASVLAGFYNEQFF	TGCGCCAGTGTGCTAGCGGGCTTCTACAATGAGCAGTTCTTC
TRBV27	-	TRBD2	TRBJ2-7	CASRGLADSYEQYF	TGTGCCAGCAGGGGACTAGCGGACTCCTACGAGCAGTACTTC
TRBV7-9	-	-	TRBJ1-1	CASSGDRNTEAFF	TGTGCCAGCAGCGGTGACAGGAACACTGAAGCTTTCTTT
TRBV24-1	few	TRBD1	TRBJ2-1	CATSTGGSYNEQFF	TGTGCCACATCTACAGGGGGCTCCTACAATGAGCAGTTCTTC
TRBV20-1	-	TRBD1	TRBJ2-1	CSARGFRQGNEQFF	TGCAGTGCTCGCGGGTTCAGACAGGGCAATGAGCAGTTCTTC
TRBV6-5	-	TRBD1	TRBJ1-6	CASSSTGVGSPLHF	TGTGCCAGCAGTTCGACAGGGGTGGGTTCACCCCTCCACTTT
TRBV24-1	-	-	TRBJ2-3	CATSDLERRTEYF	TGTGCCACCAGTGATTTGGAGCGGCGGACGGAGTATTTT
TRBV19	-	-	TRBJ2-6	CASRGPSGANVLTF	TGTGCCAGTCGCGGTCCCTCTGGGGCCAACGTCCTGACTTTC
TRBV5-1	few	-	TRBJ2-1	CASSFVRTANNEQFF	TGCGCCAGCAGCTTCGTTAGGACAGCCAACAATGAGCAGTTCTTC
TRBV11-2	-	-	TRBJ2-7	CASSLDQGLGQYF	TGTGCCAGCAGCTTAGACCAGGGATTGGGGCAGTACTTC
TRBV5-1	-	-	TRBJ2-7	CASSSWSSPYEQYF	TGCGCCAGCAGCTCGTGGAGTTCCCCCTACGAGCAGTACTTC
TRBV4-3	many	-	TRBJ1-2	CASSQGRTSNGYTF	TGCGCCAGCAGCCAAGGAAGGACCTCCAATGGCTACACCTTC